This record concerns one T cell receptor beta chain sequence. What antigen it recognizes has not been identified. The input lacks base qualities; no much larger clone sits a single base away. The library was prepared using the immunoSEQ multiplex PCR assay. A mixture of 60 forward primers for TCR Vbeta segments and 13 reverse primers for TCR Jbeta segments was used in the multiplex PCR. A multiplex PCR assay on genomic DNA amplified the CDR3 region of rearranged TCR beta genes. On the Illumina HiSeq System, the amplified TCR beta libraries were sequenced as 87-base-pair reads. Processing in the source paper ran as follows. A later analysis counted about 76 million unique TCR beta chains across the 550 to 700 repertoires, and roughly 9.9 million of these chains were shared by at least two donors. Raw reads were error-corrected and collapsed into unique sequences with a nearest-neighbor algorithm that merged closely related sequences to remove PCR and sequencing errors. CDR3 sequences were aligned to IMGT reference sequences to assign V, D and J gene segments. For a sequence to be retained, at least a six-nucleotide match to both a V gene segment and a J gene segment was required. A rearrangement was called productive if the CDR3 had no stop codons and remained in frame with V and J, and every other rearrangement was called non-productive. Following IMGT convention, CDR3 was defined as the stretch from the second conserved V-encoded cysteine up to the conserved J-encoded phenylalanine. The earlier analysis of about 590 of the donors excluded sequences that lacked an unambiguous match to a single V gene segment. In an earlier analysis of 587 of the donors, V segments were called functional above 56.7% productive rearrangements and were called segregating when the between-donor standard deviation exceeded 5%. A statistical classification framework was built for diagnosing cytomegalovirus status from the catalog of TCR beta chain sequences. V and J gene assignment, in a later analysis, came from comparing TCR nucleotide sequences with IMGT/GENE-DB human TR gene sequences. A later analysis assigned CDR3 sequences and most-parsimonious VDJ recombination scenarios with the TCRdist pipeline. A later analysis defined each TCR beta chain by its CDR3 amino acid sequence plus V-gene family, and excluded reads lacking a unique V-gene family. A later analysis removed 592 highly shared, low-generation-probability nucleotide sequences to deal with suspected cross-contamination and a sequencing artifact. For each public chain, a later analysis derived a clonal expansion index from normalized ranks of inferred template counts within each repertoire. Generation probabilities in a later analysis came from a VDJ recombination model fitted to out-of-frame rearrangements, and those results were checked against IGoR. In a later analysis, hypergeometric tests were used to score TCR-TCR, TCR-HLA and TCR-CMV co-occurrence, with a repertoire-size bias correction applied to TCR pairs. False discovery rates were estimated in a later analysis by permuting HLA or CMV assignments 20 times. In a later analysis, co-occurring TCRs were grouped with DBSCAN, and TCRdist sequence similarity was added when clustering was performed within HLA-allele-positive subsets. Co-occurrence clustering excluded repertoires with fewer than 30,000 or more than 120,000 public chains, plus five with anomalous nucleotide sharing. TCRdb carries this immuneACCESS record with in-frame sequences only. Its versions omit some clonotypes, under half of them owing to an unresolved V gene in the studies checked, with the rest unexplained. V, J and clone size were drawn from that table, and D and trimming were deduced from the DNA. The sample includes over 150,000 clones, with about four fifths observed a single time. The leading ten clones occupy about 1.6% of the sample.

The data belong to a study of cytomegalovirus exposure and HLA in healthy donors (dated 2017 in TCRdb). With regard to the full study: An earlier analysis of roughly 630 of the donors reported about 250 Gb of sequence data and 100 million to 140 million unique TCR beta sequences from 150 million to 200 million T cells. A later genetic analysis used genome-wide SNP genotypes for about 65% of the roughly 670 donors, treating that subset as a discovery cohort. HLA typing covered class I and class II loci at four-digit resolution. Besides the first cohort of roughly 660 subjects, a separate validation cohort made up of 95 to 150 different subjects was used. To decide whether each TCR beta V gene segment behaved as functional or pseudogenic, an earlier analysis of several hundred of the donors relied on high-throughput TCR beta sequencing. Rather than using new phenotypic data, the later analysis identified candidate immune exposures from TCR beta sequences and from how often those sequences occurred across donors. High-throughput TCR immunosequencing, statistical association of individual TCRs with disease status, and machine learning were combined to predict cytomegalovirus infection status. All discovery cohort repertoires had been generated on a single sequencing platform. Typing coverage varied by locus: 629-630 donors for A, B, C, DRB1 and DQB1; more than 500 for DQA1; over 600 for DPA1; more than 450 for DPB1. The genetic ancestry cluster associated with self-reported Caucasian donors included 81% of the 350 to 500 genotyped donors. Among some 410 genotyped donors of the cohort, an average of approximately 240,000 unique TCR beta nucleotide sequences were sequenced per donor, about a sixth of them non-productive. Five DR-DQ haplotypes were treated as single units for association and clustering because of strong linkage in the cohort. Roughly 300 gigabases of sequencing data and tens of millions of unique TCR sequences were included in an early release covering around 600 HLA-typed donors. The study aimed to test whether cataloging public T cell receptors could reveal signatures of past pathogen exposure. Using immunosequencing, the study profiled T cell repertoires from 500 to 800 subjects and related those repertoires to cytomegalovirus serostatus. Alongside the repertoire data, information on donor age, sex, ethnicity and CMV serostatus was compiled. A later analysis re-analyzed previously published TCR beta repertoires from about 730 donors and added high-resolution HLA genotyping to study TCR occurrence patterns. Summary of the overall study and its limitations: The classifier was reported to diagnose cytomegalovirus status with high specificity and sensitivity in both the original and validation cohorts. Correlated functional status among segregating V segments might be attributable to linkage disequilibrium, but an unknown experimental factor could not be ruled out. Because HLA typing was unavailable for some donors at each locus, only the typed subset was used in association tests. A few of the identified cytomegalovirus-associated TCR beta chains were confirmed in vitro to be specific for cytomegalovirus antigens. Assigning TCR associations to individual alleles was difficult when HLA alleles, especially DR and DQ, strongly co-occurred. In the study, 164 TCR beta chains were listed as associated with cytomegalovirus. The authors suggested that the approach could potentially be generalized to other disease states and immunological phenotypes. The cohort was sequenced for TCR beta chains only, and without alpha or paired-chain data the features that could be detected were limited. For the cohort, immune exposure information was limited to CMV serostatus. An earlier analysis of around 540 of the donors showed that most TCR beta V segments appeared in productive rearrangements either about 90% or about 30% of the time, which broadly matched IMGT annotations. According to a later analysis, TCR association rates differed among HLA loci, with DRB1 alleles showing the most associated TCRs and HLA-C alleles showing the fewest. V-gene and J-gene trimming of TCR beta chains was associated with a missense DCLRE1C variant in a later genetic analysis, and the association was replicated in an independent cohort. Across donors, most TCR sequences were observed very rarely, whereas some public TCRs were present in many individuals. A later analysis reported that several top co-occurrence clusters appeared linked to parvovirus B19, influenza, CMV and Epstein-Barr virus. A later analysis found that HLA-associated TCR beta chains were more clonally expanded and had lower generation probabilities than equally common non-associated chains. A further reported finding was that TCR beta sequences accurately predicted the HLA-A and HLA-B alleles for most subjects in the first cohort. Specific HLA alleles were associated with over 15,000 TCR beta sequences at a false discovery rate of 0.05 in a later analysis. Some IMGT-functional V segments, including TRBV6-2 and TRBV6-3, could not be told apart with the 87-base-pair reads, so those segments were excluded. A later analysis found that most CMV-associated TCR beta chains appeared HLA-restricted, with HLA associations seemingly driven largely by CMV exposure. In a later genetic analysis, fewer N-insertions in productive TCRs were reported among donors in an Asian-associated ancestry cluster than the 666-donor mean. The presence/absence analyses assumed that sequencing depth was roughly uniform across donors, and that assumption may not be true. Because counts were too low, about 15 rarely observed V segments, including chromosome 9 orphons, were left out of the earlier analysis of a few hundred of the donors. The sequencing pipeline was judged likely to have produced a cluster of highly shared sequence variants as a technical artifact.

The cohort was made up of roughly 670 healthy bone marrow donors. At the time of sampling, every cohort member was nominally healthy, though immune exposures that went unrecorded were likely present. The donor tested CMV seropositive, placing the donor among the approximately 290 seropositive members of the cohort. A peripheral blood sample was provided by each donor, and peripheral blood mononuclear cells were used for TCR beta sequencing. The Qiagen DNeasy Blood Extraction Kit was used to extract genomic DNA from the blood cell samples. Trimming takes 4 bases from V and 6 bases from J, and the germline ends sit 18 bases apart. Reading from cysteine to phenylalanine, the CDR3 counts 15 amino acids. The kept DNA is CDR3 alone, 45 bases in frame from the first base. CDR1 SGDLS and CDR2 YYNGEE were looked up in the germline V gene.

The TCR was taken from a girl aged 5-17 years in good health and CMV-seropositive. The sequenced sample was PBMCs. Recombination connected TRBV9 to TRBJ2-3, with a weak D call of TRBD2 (5 bases match). The DNA is as follows: TGTGCCAGCAGCCCTCGCGCGGGCGTGTTGGATACGCAGTATTTT. Translated, it reads CASSPRAGVLDTQYF.